The sequence of this T cell receptor beta chain was determined in a study of Ad26.COV2.S vaccination and SARS-CoV-2 variants. Study results and caveats: Comparable non-spike TCR breadth was observed in vaccine and placebo recipients.

Trimming shortened V by 1 base and J by 3 bases, and 7 bases separated the two germline ends. Germline lookup yields CDR1 SGHTA and CDR2 FQGNSA. The CDR3 has 13 residues. As concerns this clone: Its antigen is undetermined.

The table came from immunoSEQ multiplex PCR; TCRdb's copy has only in-frame clones and leaves some out. The sample carries about 350,000 clones, 86% recorded once. Treatment: over 15 received Ad26.COV2.S at low or high dose, single or two shots; 5 received placebo; per-sample allocation not given. Samples analyzed were those drawn on day 63 after the first vaccine or placebo injection. Specimen: peripheral blood, collected in a trial of Ad26.COV2.S vaccine versus placebo. The chain is built from TRBV7-2 and TRBJ2-7; D gene unclear. This receptor was obtained from a person between 18 and 65 years old who received the Ad26.COV2.S COVID-19 vaccine or a placebo. The CDR3 loop reads CASSLGGYYEQYF. Here the CDR3 DNA reads TGTGCCAGCAGCTTAGGGGGTTACTACGAGCAGTACTTC. Drawing the rest from reference TRBV7-2 and TRBJ2-7, the complete variable domain is GAGVSQSPSNKVTEKGKDVELRCDPISGHTALYWYRQSLGQGLEFLIYFQGNSAPDKSGLPSDRFSAERTGGSVSTLTIQRTQQEDSAVYLCASSLGGYYEQYFGPGTRLTVT.